This T cell receptor beta chain stems from a study of blood T cell repertoires in COVID-19. The CDR3 covers 17 residues. Germline-derived CDR1 and CDR2 are SGHRS and YFSETQ. The V and J ends lost 0 bases and 0 bases, in that order; junction bases with no gene match: 0. Per the study methods: Cell counts per sample came from amplifying reference gene primers. Assay: immunoSEQ multiplex PCR; the TCRdb copy retains only in-frame clones and omits some. V and J calls and clone size follow that table, whereas D and trimming were derived from the DNA. Among over 250,000 clones listed, 83% were seen once. Source material: peripheral blood. This clonotype originated in a woman in her fifties or sixties who had recovered from COVID-19. The chain employs TRBV5-1 and TRBJ2-1; 13 bases align to TRBD2. The CDR3 region has the DNA TGCGCCAGCAGCTTGGGGACTAGCGGGAGCTCCTACAATGAGCAGTTCTTC. Amino acid sequence: CASSLGTSGSSYNEQFF.